The rows below give T cell receptor beta chains drawn from one sample of a study of cytomegalovirus exposure and HLA in healthy donors. Sequencing was performed with immunoSEQ multiplex PCR; in TCRdb, only in-frame clones are kept and a portion is missing. This repertoire includes about 140,000 clones. The sequenced sample consisted of PBMCs. Receptors originate from a woman aged 18-29 years in good health and CMV-seronegative. The CDR3 runs from the conserved cysteine through the conserved F or W.

>TRBV7-8
CASSLESGWYEQYF
>TRBV7-6
CASSLGLAGDEQFF
>TRBV29-1
CSVTGQGVGELFF
>TRBV7-6
CASTGGEVASGRKFAKNIQYF
>TRBV7-8
CASSLAGRNQPQHF
>TRBV2
CAAGGNTGELFF
>TRBV11-2
CASSLRTSGNPFF
>TRBV6-5
CASSTTGQVKAAFF
>TRBV27
CASSLLAGSNQPQHF
>TRBV28
CASRPETGKTSGANVLTF
>TRBV5-4
CASSVSGRPYNEQFF
>TRBV5-1
CASSYGTAQNYGYTF
>TRBV6-6
CASNQGNTEAFF
>TRBV9
CASSRLDNEQFF
>TRBV2
CASSDVESSYEQYF
>TRBV5-1
CASSSQGAKQYF
>TRBV5-6
CASSPQGGPNTEAFF
>TRBV9
CASSPPGLAGETQYF